The 23 T cell receptor beta chains below were found in one sample sequenced in a study of T cells expressing NK-cell markers. For each CDR3 protein, TCRdb gives one entry from its re-call of the 5' RACE reads, without DNA. The repertoire table contains over 150,000 distinct CDR3 sequences. The specimen sequenced was blood T cells: a sorted CD56 or NKG2C T cell subset, CD4+ or CD8+ T cells, or bulk PBMC T cells (not recorded which). The source is a woman in her forties or fifties in good health.

The chain carries TRBV7-9 and TRBJ2-5; without DNA, the TCRdb call of TRBD2 cannot be checked. Germline loops: CDR1 SEHNR, CDR2 FQNEAQ (reference sequence). This CDR3 contains 18 residues. This chain's CDR3 is CASSVGLAEYHFQETQYF.

V usage is TRBV12-3 or TRBV12-4 and J usage is TRBJ1-4. This CDR3 comprises 12 residues. CDR3 residues: CASTGAHEKLFF.

This chain joins TRBV27 and TRBJ2-2; TCRdb's D gene call, TRBD2, goes unchecked for lack of DNA. This CDR3 spans 14 amino acids. Germline V gene sequence: CDR1 MNHEY, CDR2 SMNVEV (reference sequence). The CDR3: CASSPAFNTGELFF.

The V and J genes are TRBV20-1 and TRBJ2-1; TCRdb calls TRBD2, which cannot be checked without DNA. The CDR3 has 15 residues. Germline values: CDR1 DFQATT, CDR2 SNEGSKA (reference sequence). The CDR3 region is CSATETSGTYNEQFF.

The rearrangement links TRBV9 to TRBJ2-3; without DNA, the TCRdb call of TRBD2 cannot be checked. The CDR3 runs 15 residues. Germline lookup yields CDR1 SGDLS and CDR2 YYNGEE. The CDR3 region is CASSQLAGETDTQYF. Together with reference TRBV9 and TRBJ2-3, the CDR3 gives the full variable domain: DSGVTQTPKHLITATGQRVTLRCSPRSGDLSVYWYQQSLDQGLQFLIQYYNGEERAKGNILERFSAQQFPDLHSELNLSSLELGDSALYFCASSQLAGETDTQYFGPGTRLTVL.

The gene calls are TRBV27 and TRBJ2-2. Germline lookup yields CDR1 MNHEY and CDR2 SMNVEV (reference sequence). The CDR3 is made up of 14 amino acids. CDR3: CASSLLMNTGELFF.

V usage is TRBV29-1 and J usage is TRBJ2-7; TCRdb designates TRBD2, a call that cannot be tested without DNA. Germline V lookup: CDR1 SQVTM, CDR2 ANQGSEA. The CDR3 spans 13 residues. CDR3 sequence: CSVYSGASYEQYF.

The chain carries TRBV3-1 and TRBJ2-7; TCRdb proposes TRBD1, but this gene call is untestable without DNA. The CDR3 spans 13 residues. Germline CDR1 reads LGHDT; CDR2 reads YNNKEL (reference sequence). The CDR3 is CASSQDRGDEQYF.

The chain carries TRBV6-5 and TRBJ1-1; TCRdb names TRBD1, which stays unverified in the absence of DNA. The length of the CDR3 is 14 residues. Germline-derived CDR1 and CDR2 are MNHEY and SVGAGI. The CDR3 loop is CASSEDSLNTEAFF.

This rearrangement joins TRBV2 to TRBJ2-1. The germline V gene has CDR1 SNHLY and CDR2 FYNNEI. The length of the CDR3 is 12 residues. CDR3 sequence reads: CASRWTINEQFF.

V and J are TRBV10-3 and TRBJ2-5. The CDR3 consists of 14 residues. The germline V gene has CDR1 ENHRY and CDR2 SYGVKD. The CDR3 sequence: CAISDPTVKETQYF.

The chain carries TRBV6-4 and TRBJ2-7; the D call from TCRdb, TRBD2, cannot be confirmed without DNA. The CDR3 consists of 16 residues. In germline, CDR1 is MRHNA, CDR2 SNTAGT. CDR3 in amino acids: CAITGTSGRYPYEQYF.

The V call is TRBV4-1, the J call TRBJ1-2. There are 17 residues in the CDR3. Germline-derived CDR1 and CDR2 are MGHRA and YSYEKL. This CDR3 is CASSLYSTETTSYGYTF.

The rearrangement links TRBV2 to TRBJ2-1; with no DNA, the TCRdb D assignment of TRBD2 cannot be verified. The CDR3 contains 19 residues. Germline assignment: CDR1 SNHLY and CDR2 FYNNEI. Here the CDR3 reads CASSGSIDGTSGRKYEQFF.

The gene calls are TRBV12-3 or TRBV12-4 and TRBJ2-7; TCRdb designates TRBD1, a call that cannot be tested without DNA. This CDR3 has 14 residues. Here the CDR3 reads CASSFRDGPYEQYF.

The V and J genes are TRBV29-1 and TRBJ2-3; as DNA is missing, the TRBD1 call by TCRdb cannot be tested. CDR1 is SQVTM, CDR2 ANQGSEA, per germline. The CDR3 length is 14 residues. The CDR3 protein is CSVDGRGPLDTQYF.

The rearrangement joins TRBV3-1 to TRBJ1-2; TCRdb names TRBD1, which stays unverified in the absence of DNA. Per germline, CDR1 LGHDT and CDR2 YNNKEL (reference sequence). The CDR3 extends over 15 amino acids. This CDR3 is CASSQDWDRDFGYTF.

The V and J genes are TRBV12-3 or TRBV12-4 and TRBJ2-1. There are 12 residues in the CDR3. The CDR3 here is CASSPDTAEQFF.

The chain combines TRBV11-3 with TRBJ2-2. CDR1 and CDR2 from the germline V gene are SGHNT and YENEEA. The CDR3 extends over 13 amino acids. The chain's CDR3 is CASSLEKTGELFF.

The CDR3 sequence: CATMGGFGETQYF. This chain joins TRBV27 and TRBJ2-5; TCRdb outputs TRBD1, but without DNA this stays unchecked. Germline V gene sequence: CDR1 MNHEY, CDR2 SMNVEV (reference sequence). The CDR3 runs 13 residues.

The V gene is TRBV20-1, the J gene TRBJ2-1; checking the TCRdb D call of TRBD2 is not possible without DNA. Germline-derived CDR1 and CDR2 are DFQATT and SNEGSKA (reference sequence). There are 15 residues in the CDR3. This CDR3 reads CSARDYSGPYNEQFF.

The rearrangement joins TRBV5-1 to TRBJ1-1. Germline V gene sequence: CDR1 SGHRS, CDR2 YFSETQ. The CDR3 spans 15 residues. The chain's CDR3 is CASSLGEGTWPEAFF.

V gene TRBV2 combines with J gene TRBJ2-1; lacking DNA, the TRBD1 call made by TCRdb goes unchecked. This CDR3 has 15 residues. CDR1 is SNHLY and CDR2 is FYNNEI in the germline V gene. CDR3 sequence reads: CASVKLDRGMNEQFF.